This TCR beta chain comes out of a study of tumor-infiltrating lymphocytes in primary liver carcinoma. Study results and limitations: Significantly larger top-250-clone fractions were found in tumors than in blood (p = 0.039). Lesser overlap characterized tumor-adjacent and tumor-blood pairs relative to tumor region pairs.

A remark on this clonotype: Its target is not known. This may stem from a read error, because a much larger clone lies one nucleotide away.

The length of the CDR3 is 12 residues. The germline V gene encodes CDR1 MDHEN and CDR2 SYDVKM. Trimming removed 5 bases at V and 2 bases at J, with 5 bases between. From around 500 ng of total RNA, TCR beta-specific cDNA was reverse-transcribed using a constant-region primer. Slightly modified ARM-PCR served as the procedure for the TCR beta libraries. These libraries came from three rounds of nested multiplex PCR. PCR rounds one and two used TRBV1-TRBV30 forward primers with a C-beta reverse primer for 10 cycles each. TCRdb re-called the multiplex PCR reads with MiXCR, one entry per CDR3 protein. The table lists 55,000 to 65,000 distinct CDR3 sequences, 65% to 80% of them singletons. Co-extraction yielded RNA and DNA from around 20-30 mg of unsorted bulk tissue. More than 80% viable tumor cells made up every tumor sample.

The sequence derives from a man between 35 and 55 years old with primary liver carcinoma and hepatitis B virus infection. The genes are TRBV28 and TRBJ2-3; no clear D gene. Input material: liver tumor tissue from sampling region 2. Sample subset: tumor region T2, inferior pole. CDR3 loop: CASSPVTDTQYF. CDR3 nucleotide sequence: TGTGCCAGCAGTCCGGTCACAGATACGCAGTATTTT.